This T cell receptor beta chain originates from a study of regulatory T cells in long-lasting Graves disease. Relying on iRepertoire HTBI primers and Arm-PCR of CDR3 regions, the team built TCR beta libraries. MiXCR was run by TCRdb on the multiplex PCR reads, yielding one entry per CDR3 protein. The sample lists some 370,000 distinct CDR3 sequences; approximately 12% were seen once. With V trimmed by 4 bases and J by 4 bases, 8 bases remained unmatched. There are 15 residues in the CDR3. Germline CDR1 is SEHNR and CDR2 is FQNEAQ (reference sequence). Stated time point: newly diagnosed GD, antithyroid drugs for less than 3 months. Following extraction of RNA from PBMCs, that RNA was used to make the TCR library. These records were also assigned to another study, of T cells in Graves' hyperthyroidism and ophthalmopathy. As that study records: The study used the HTBI primer set for a first-round RT-PCR of the TCR CDR3. A model of 13 V-J pairs discriminated ophthalmopathy from stable hyperthyroidism.

This receptor was taken from a young woman with Graves disease. The chain couples TRBV7-9 to TRBJ1-2; TRBD1 matches at 8 bases. This sample comprised peripheral blood mononuclear cells (PBMCs), obtained at new diagnosis, from a patient treated with antithyroid drugs. CDR3 nucleotides: TGTGCCAGCAGCTCGAACAGGGGGGACTTCTATGGCTACACCTTC. Translating gives CASSSNRGDFYGYTF. Variable domain in full (rest from reference TRBV7-9 and TRBJ1-2): DTGVSQNPRHKITKRGQNVTFRCDPISEHNRLYWYRQTLGQGPEFLTYFQNEAQLEKSRLLSDRFSAERPKGSFSTLEIQRTEQGDSAMYLCASSSNRGDFYGYTFGSGTRLTVV.